This T cell receptor (beta chain) stems from a study of identical twins. This clonotype came up a few times. Its specificity is not known. Study-level results: Insertions ran lower in abundant cord blood beta clonotypes, though not in memory repertoires.

Template switching added a universal primer binding site, and final cDNA carried unique molecular identifiers. TCRdb analysed the 5' RACE reads with MiXCR anew, one entry per CDR3 protein. The sample shows 1.5 million to 2 million distinct CDR3 sequences, around 29% of them seen only once. Germline values: CDR1 LGHNA, CDR2 YNFKEQ. There are 17 residues in the CDR3. Trimming cost V 0 bases and J 0 bases, with 12 bases left between them. All donors comprised healthy Caucasians. This sequence originates from a newborn girl in good health. Material for sequencing was cord blood. This chain joins TRBV4-2 and TRBJ2-4, with TRBD2 as a possible D gene (6 bases). In DNA form, the CDR3 reads TGTGCCAGCAGCCAAGATCCAGCGGGCCTAGCCAAAAACATTCAGTACTTC. Its protein is CASSQDPAGLAKNIQYF.